This section outlines one T cell receptor beta chain sequence together with its context. The target antigen is unknown. The table came from immunoSEQ multiplex PCR; TCRdb's copy has only in-frame clones and leaves some out. The table lists tens of thousands of clones, over 80% of them singletons. The CDR3 contains 16 residues. Per the germline V gene, CDR1 is SGHNT and CDR2 is YENEEA. V was clipped by 5 bases and J by 1 base; unmatched bases: 6. The data are from a study of T cells in localized non-small cell lung cancer. Study-level results: Compared with tumor, uninvolved adjacent lung displayed greater T cell clonality, ranking highest overall.

The sequenced sample was peripheral blood mononuclear cells, obtained before any cancer treatment. This chain uses TRBV11-3 with TRBJ2-4; 9 nucleotides match TRBD1. The sequence was collected from a man between 40 and 70 years old with stage III lung adenocarcinoma. In DNA form, the CDR3 reads TGTGCCAGCAGCCCACGACAGGGGGTTGCCAAAAACATTCAGTACTTC. Translation gives CASSPRQGVAKNIQYF.